Sequencing of this TCR beta chain was carried out in a study of blood T cells in healthy people across ages. With a J-beta primer mix and a sample-barcoded 5' primer, a second PCR ran about 7 to 12 cycles. MiXCR, run by TCRdb on the 5' RACE reads, gives a single entry per CDR3 protein. The table records some 800,000 distinct CDR3 sequences, 20% to 25% of them present only once. Germline V CDR1 and CDR2: DFQATT, SNEGSKA (reference sequence). Trimming pared 3 bases from V and 3 bases from J, leaving 18 bases between. This CDR3 has 16 residues. These same records also appear under a second study, on T cells of mothers and their children. This second report adds: Evidence of persistent microchimeric T cell clones was absent.

The V gene is TRBV20-1, the J gene TRBJ2-1; a possible D gene is TRBD2 (7 bases). This receptor was taken from a boy between 10 and 17 years old in good health. Sample: blood. The CDR3: CSASLGGTTYYNEQFF. Here the CDR3 DNA reads TGCAGTGCTAGCTTAGGGGGGACTACCTACTACAATGAGCAGTTCTTC.